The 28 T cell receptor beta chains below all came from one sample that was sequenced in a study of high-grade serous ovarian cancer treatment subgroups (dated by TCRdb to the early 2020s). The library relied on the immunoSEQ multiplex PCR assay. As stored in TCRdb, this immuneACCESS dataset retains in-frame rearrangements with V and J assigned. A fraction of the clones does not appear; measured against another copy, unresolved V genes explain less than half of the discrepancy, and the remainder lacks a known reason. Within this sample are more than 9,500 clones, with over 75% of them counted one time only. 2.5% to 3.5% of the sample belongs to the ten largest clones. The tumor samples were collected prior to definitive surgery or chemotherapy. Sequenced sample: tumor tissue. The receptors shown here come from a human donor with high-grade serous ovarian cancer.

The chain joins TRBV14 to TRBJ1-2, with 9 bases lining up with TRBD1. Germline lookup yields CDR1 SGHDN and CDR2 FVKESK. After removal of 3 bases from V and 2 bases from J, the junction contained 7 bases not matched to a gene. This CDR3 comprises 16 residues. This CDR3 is CASSHWTGAQNYGYTF. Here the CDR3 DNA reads TGTGCCAGCAGCCACTGGACAGGGGCGCAAAACTATGGCTACACCTTC.

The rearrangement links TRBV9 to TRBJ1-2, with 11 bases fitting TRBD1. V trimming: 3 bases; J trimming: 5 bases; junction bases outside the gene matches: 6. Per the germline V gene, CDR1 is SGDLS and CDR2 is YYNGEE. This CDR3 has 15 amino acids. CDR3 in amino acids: CASSGPGQGVYGYTF. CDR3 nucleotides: TGTGCCAGCAGCGGCCCGGGACAGGGGGTATATGGCTACACCTTC.

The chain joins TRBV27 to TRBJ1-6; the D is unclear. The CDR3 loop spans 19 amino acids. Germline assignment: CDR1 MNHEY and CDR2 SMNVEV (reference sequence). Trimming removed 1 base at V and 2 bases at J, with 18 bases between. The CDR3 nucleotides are TGTGCCAGCAGTTTATACGGGGTGATAAACCCGACCTATAATTCACCCCTCCACTTT. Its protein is CASSLYGVINPTYNSPLHF.

CDR3 amino acids: CASSLGLAGAGDTQYF. CDR3 nucleotides: TGTGCCAGCAGCTTAGGGCTAGCGGGGGCCGGGGATACGCAGTATTTT. The V and J genes are TRBV11-1 and TRBJ2-3; 10 bases match TRBD2. CDR3 length: 16 residues. CDR1 is SGHAT and CDR2 is FQDESV in the germline V gene (reference sequence). After removal of 1 base from V and 6 bases from J, the junction contained 7 bases not matched to a gene.

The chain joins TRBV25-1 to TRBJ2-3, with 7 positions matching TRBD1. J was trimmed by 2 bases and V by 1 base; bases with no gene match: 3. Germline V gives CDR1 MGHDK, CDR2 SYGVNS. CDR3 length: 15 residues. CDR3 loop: CASSEFTGVTDTQYF. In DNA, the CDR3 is TGTGCCAGCAGTGAATTCACAGGGGTCACAGATACGCAGTATTTT.

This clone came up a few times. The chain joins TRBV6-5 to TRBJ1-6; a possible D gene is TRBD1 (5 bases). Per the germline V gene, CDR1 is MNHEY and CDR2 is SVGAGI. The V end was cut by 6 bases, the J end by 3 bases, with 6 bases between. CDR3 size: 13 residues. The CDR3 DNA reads TGTGCCAGCAGGGACAACTATAATTCACCCCTCCACTTT. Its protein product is CASRDNYNSPLHF.

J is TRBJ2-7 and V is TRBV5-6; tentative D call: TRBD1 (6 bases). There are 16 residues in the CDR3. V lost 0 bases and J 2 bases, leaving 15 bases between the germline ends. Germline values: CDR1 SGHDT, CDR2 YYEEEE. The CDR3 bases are TGTGCCAGCAGCTTGGGTTTTCAGGGGATTCCCTACGAGCAGTACGTC. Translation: CASSLGFQGIPYEQYV.

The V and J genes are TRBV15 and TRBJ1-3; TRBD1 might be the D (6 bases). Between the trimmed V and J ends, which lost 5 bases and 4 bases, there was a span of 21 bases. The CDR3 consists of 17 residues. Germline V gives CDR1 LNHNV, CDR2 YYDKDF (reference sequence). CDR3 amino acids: CATSPSPSGAVGNTIYF. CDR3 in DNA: TGTGCCACCAGCCCGTCCCCCTCGGGGGCAGTAGGAAACACCATATATTTT.

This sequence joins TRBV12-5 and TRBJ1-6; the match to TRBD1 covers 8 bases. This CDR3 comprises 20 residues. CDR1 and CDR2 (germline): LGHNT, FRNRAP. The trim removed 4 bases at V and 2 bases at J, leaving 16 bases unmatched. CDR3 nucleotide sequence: TGTGCTAGTGGTTGCCGGGACAGGCAACCATCAAATCCCTATAATTCACCCCTCCACTTT. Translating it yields CASGCRDRQPSNPYNSPLHF.

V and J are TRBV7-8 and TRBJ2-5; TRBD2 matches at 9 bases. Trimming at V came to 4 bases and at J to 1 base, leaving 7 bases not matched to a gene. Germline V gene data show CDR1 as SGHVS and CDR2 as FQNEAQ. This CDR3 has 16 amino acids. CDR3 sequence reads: CASSSFLAGLQETQYF. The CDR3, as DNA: TGTGCCAGCAGCTCGTTTCTAGCGGGACTCCAAGAGACCCAGTACTTC.

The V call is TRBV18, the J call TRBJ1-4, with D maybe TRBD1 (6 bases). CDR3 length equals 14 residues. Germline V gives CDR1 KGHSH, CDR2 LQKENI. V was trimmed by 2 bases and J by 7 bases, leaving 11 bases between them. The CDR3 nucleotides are TGTGCCAGCTCACCAGGGGGGCAAGGTGAAAAACTGTTTTTT. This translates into CASSPGGQGEKLFF.

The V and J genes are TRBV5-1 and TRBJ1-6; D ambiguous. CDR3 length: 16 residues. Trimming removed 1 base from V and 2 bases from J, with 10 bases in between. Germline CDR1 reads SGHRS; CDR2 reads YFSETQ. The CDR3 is CASSLQPDTYNSPLHF. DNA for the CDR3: TGCGCCAGCAGCTTGCAGCCGGATACCTATAATTCACCCCTCCACTTT.

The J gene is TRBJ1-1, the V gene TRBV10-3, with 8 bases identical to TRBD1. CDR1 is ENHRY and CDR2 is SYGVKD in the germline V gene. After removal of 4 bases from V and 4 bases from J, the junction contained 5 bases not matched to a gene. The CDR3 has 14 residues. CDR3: CAISGTGYITEAFF. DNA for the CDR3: TGTGCCATCAGTGGGACAGGGTATATCACTGAAGCTTTCTTT.

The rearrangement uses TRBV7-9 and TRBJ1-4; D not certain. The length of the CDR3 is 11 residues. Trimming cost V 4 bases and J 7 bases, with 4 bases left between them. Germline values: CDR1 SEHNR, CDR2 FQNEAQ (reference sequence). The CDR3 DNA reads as TGTGCCAGCAGCTCTATTGAAAAACTGTTTTTT. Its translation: CASSSIEKLFF.

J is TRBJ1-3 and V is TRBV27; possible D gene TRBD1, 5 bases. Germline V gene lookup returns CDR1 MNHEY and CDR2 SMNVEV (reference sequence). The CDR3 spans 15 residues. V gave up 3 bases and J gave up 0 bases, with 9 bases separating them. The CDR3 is CASSFSGSSGNTIYF. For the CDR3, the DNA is TGTGCCAGCAGTTTCTCAGGGTCCTCTGGAAACACCATATATTTT.

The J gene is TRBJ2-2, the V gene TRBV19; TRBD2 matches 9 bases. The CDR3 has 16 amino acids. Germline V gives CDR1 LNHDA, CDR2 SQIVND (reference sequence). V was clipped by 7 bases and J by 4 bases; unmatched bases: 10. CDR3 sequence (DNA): TGTGCCAGTACCCGACTTAGCGGGGGACGCACCGGGGAGCTGTTTTTT. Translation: CASTRLSGGRTGELFF.

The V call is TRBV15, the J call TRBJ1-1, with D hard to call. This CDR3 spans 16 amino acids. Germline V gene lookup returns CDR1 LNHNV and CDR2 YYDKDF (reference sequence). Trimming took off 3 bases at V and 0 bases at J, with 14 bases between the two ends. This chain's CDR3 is CATSRGLDGVNTEAFF. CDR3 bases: TGTGCCACCAGCAGGGGTCTGGACGGGGTGAACACTGAAGCTTTCTTT. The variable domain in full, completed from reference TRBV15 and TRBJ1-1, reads DAMVIQNPRYQVTQFGKPVTLSCSQTLNHNVMYWYQQKSSQAPKLLFHYYDKDFNNEADTPDNFQSRRPNTSFCFLDIRSPGLGDTAMYLCATSRGLDGVNTEAFFGQGTRLTVV.

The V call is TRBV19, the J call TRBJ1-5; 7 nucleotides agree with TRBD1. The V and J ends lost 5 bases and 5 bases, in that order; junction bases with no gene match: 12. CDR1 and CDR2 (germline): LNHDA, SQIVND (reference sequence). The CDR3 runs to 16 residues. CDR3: CASSFQKGQTYQPQHF. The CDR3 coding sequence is TGTGCCAGTAGTTTCCAAAAGGGACAGACTTATCAGCCCCAGCATTTT.

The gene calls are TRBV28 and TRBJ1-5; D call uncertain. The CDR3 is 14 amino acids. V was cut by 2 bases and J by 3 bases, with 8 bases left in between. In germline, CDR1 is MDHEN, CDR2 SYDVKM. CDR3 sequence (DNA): TGTGCCAGCAGTTTACGGGCAGTCAATCAGCCCCAGCATTTT. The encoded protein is CASSLRAVNQPQHF.

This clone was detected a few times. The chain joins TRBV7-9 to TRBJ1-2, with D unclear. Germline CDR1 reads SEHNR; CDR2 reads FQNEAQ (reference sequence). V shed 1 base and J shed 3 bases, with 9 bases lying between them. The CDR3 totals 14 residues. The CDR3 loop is CASSLDLRDYGYTF. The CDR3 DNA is TGTGCCAGCAGCTTAGATTTGAGGGACTATGGCTACACCTTC.

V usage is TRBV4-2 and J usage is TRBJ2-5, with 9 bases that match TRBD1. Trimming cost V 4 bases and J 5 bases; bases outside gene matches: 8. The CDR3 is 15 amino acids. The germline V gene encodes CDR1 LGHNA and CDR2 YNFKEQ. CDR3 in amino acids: CASSPGTGIRETQYF. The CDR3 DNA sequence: TGTGCCAGCAGCCCTGGGACAGGGATCAGGGAGACCCAGTACTTC.

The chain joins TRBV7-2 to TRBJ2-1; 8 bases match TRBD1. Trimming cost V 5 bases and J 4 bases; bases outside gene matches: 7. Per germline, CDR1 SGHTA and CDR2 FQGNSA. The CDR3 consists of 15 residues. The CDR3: CASSGDRGPYNEQFF. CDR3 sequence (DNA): TGTGCCAGCAGCGGAGACAGGGGCCCATACAATGAGCAGTTCTTC. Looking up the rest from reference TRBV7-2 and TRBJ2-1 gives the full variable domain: GAGVSQSPSNKVTEKGKDVELRCDPISGHTALYWYRQSLGQGLEFLIYFQGNSAPDKSGLPSDRFSAERTGGSVSTLTIQRTQQEDSAVYLCASSGDRGPYNEQFFGPGTRLTVL.

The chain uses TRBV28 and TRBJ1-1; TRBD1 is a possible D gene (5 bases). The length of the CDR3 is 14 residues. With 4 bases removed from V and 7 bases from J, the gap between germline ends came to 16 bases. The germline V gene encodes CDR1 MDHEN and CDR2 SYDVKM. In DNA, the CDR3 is TGTGCCAGCAGTTCGCCGACAGACAGCTTTGAAGCTTTCTTT. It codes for CASSSPTDSFEAFF.

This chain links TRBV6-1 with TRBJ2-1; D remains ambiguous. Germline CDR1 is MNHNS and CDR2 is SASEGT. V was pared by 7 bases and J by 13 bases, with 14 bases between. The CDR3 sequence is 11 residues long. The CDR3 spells CASMRTEEQFF. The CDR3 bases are TGTGCCAGCATGAGGACGGAAGAACAGTTCTTC.

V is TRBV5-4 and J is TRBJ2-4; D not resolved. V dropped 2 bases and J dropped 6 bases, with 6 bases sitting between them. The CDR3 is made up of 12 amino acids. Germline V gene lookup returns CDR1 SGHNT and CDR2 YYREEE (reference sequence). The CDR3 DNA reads TGTGCCAGCAGCTTCAGAGGAAACATTCAGTACTTC. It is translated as CASSFRGNIQYF.

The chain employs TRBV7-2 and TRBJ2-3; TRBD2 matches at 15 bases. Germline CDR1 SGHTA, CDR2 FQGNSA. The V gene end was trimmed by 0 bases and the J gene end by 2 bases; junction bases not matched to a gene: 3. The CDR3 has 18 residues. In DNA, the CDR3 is TGTGCCAGCAGCTTAGCGGGACTAGCGGGGGGATACACAGATACGCAGTATTTT. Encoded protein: CASSLAGLAGGYTDTQYF. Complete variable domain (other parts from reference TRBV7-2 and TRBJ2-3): GAGVSQSPSNKVTEKGKDVELRCDPISGHTALYWYRQSLGQGLEFLIYFQGNSAPDKSGLPSDRFSAERTGGSVSTLTIQRTQQEDSAVYLCASSLAGLAGGYTDTQYFGPGTRLTVL.

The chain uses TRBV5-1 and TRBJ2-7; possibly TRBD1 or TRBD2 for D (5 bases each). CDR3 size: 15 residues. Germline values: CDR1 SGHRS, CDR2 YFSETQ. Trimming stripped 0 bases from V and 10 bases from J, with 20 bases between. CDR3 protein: CASSLASGPSSLQYV. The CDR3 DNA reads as TGCGCCAGCAGCTTGGCCTCGGGGCCCTCTAGCCTACAGTACGTC.

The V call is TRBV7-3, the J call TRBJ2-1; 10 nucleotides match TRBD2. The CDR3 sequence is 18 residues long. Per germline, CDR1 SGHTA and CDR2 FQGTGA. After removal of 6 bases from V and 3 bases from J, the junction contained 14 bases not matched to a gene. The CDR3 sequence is CASRADYGSGGVYNEQFF. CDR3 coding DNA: TGTGCCAGCAGGGCCGATTATGGAAGCGGGGGGGTCTACAATGAGCAGTTCTTC.